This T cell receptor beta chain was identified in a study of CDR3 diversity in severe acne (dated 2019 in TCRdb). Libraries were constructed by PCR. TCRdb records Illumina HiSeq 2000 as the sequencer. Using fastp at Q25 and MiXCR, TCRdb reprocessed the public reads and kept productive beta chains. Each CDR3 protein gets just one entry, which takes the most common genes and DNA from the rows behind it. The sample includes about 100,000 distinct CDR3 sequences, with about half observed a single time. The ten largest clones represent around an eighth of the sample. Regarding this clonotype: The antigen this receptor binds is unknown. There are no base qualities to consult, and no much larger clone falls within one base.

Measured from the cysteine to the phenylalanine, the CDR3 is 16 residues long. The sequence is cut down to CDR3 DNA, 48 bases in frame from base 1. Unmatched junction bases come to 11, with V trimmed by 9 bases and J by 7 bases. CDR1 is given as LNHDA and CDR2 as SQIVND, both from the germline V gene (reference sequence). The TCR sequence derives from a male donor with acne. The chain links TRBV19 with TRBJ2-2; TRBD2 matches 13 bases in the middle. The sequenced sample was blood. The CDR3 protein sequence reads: CASSGRLAGGIGELFF. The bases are TGTGCCAGCAGCGGTCGACTAGCGGGAGGTATCGGGGAGCTGTTTTTT.